Shown below are 16 T cell receptor beta chains from a single sample sequenced in a study of cytomegalovirus exposure and HLA in healthy donors. Assay used: immunoSEQ multiplex PCR; TCRdb lists only in-frame clones, some missing. The sample has 200,000 to 250,000 clones, roughly 83% seen once. What was sequenced was PBMCs. These receptor sequences come from a woman aged 25 to 39 in good health and CMV-seropositive.

The chain recombines TRBV10-3 with TRBJ1-5, with D possibly matching TRBD1 (5 bases). V lost 8 bases to trimming and J lost 5 bases, with 13 bases between them. This CDR3 has 13 amino acids. Germline V gene data show CDR1 as ENHRY and CDR2 as SYGVKD. In DNA, the CDR3 is TGTGCCATCGGACGGACACAGGATCAGCCCCAGCATTTT. Protein sequence: CAIGRTQDQPQHF.

The chain combines TRBV2 with TRBJ2-1; 7 positions match TRBD2. CDR1 is SNHLY and CDR2 is FYNNEI in the germline V gene. V trimming: 8 bases; J trimming: 8 bases; junction bases outside the gene matches: 12. The CDR3 extends over 14 amino acids. The CDR3 coding sequence is TGTGCCAGCTTTGGACTAGAACAAAAGGATGAGCAGTTCTTC. As protein: CASFGLEQKDEQFF.

The rearrangement joins TRBV2 to TRBJ1-5, with D hard to call. The CDR3 runs to 14 residues. Trimming shortened V by 2 bases and J by 0 bases, and 5 bases separated the two germline ends. The germline gives CDR1 SNHLY, CDR2 FYNNEI. CDR3: CASSERYSNQPQHF. The CDR3 region has the DNA TGTGCCAGCAGTGAAAGGTATAGCAATCAGCCCCAGCATTTT.

The chain combines TRBV5-1 with TRBJ1-2; D might be TRBD1 (5 bases). Germline-derived CDR1 and CDR2 are SGHRS and YFSETQ. Trimming cost V 3 bases and J 1 base, with 16 bases left between them. This CDR3 contains 16 residues. DNA for the CDR3: TGCGCCAGCAGCTGGAATGGGGCATACTATAACTATGGCTACACCTTC. Translating gives CASSWNGAYYNYGYTF.

V is TRBV18 and J is TRBJ2-7; D is perhaps TRBD1 or TRBD2 (6 bases each). V was trimmed by 3 bases and J by 5 bases, leaving 17 bases between them. The CDR3 covers 15 residues. CDR1 is KGHSH, CDR2 LQKENI, per germline. CDR3 residues: CASSPLGGAVHEQYF. The DNA for the CDR3 is TGTGCCAGCTCACCCCTCGGGGGCGCGGTCCACGAGCAGTACTTC.

The chain has TRBV27 and TRBJ2-1; unclear D gene. The CDR3 is 15 amino acids. Germline assignment: CDR1 MNHEY and CDR2 SMNVEV (reference sequence). Trimming pared 5 bases from V and 0 bases from J, leaving 11 bases between. Here the CDR3 reads CASSIRVGSYNEQFF. CDR3 bases: TGTGCCAGCAGTATCCGGGTAGGCTCCTACAATGAGCAGTTCTTC.

The chain couples TRBV16 to TRBJ1-4; the D is unclear. CDR1 is KGHSY, CDR2 FQNENV, per germline. V lost 3 bases, J lost 8 bases, and 7 bases lay in between. CDR3 length: 12 residues. Here the CDR3 reads CASSHYSEKLFF. The CDR3 DNA reads TGTGCCAGCAGCCATTATTCGGAAAAACTGTTTTTT.

The gene calls are TRBV6-1 and TRBJ1-4; D perhaps matches TRBD1 (5 bases). CDR1 and CDR2 from the germline V gene are MNHNS and SASEGT. Trimming shortened V by 4 bases and J by 3 bases, and 12 bases separated the two germline ends. The CDR3 runs to 15 residues. The CDR3 sequence is CASSAGPEANEKLFF. The DNA of the CDR3 is TGTGCCAGCAGTGCAGGGCCGGAAGCTAATGAAAAACTGTTTTTT.

The table lists this clone with a few counts. The chain uses TRBV2 and TRBJ2-7; D is uncertain. The CDR3 is 13 residues long. V lost 4 bases and J 4 bases, leaving 11 bases between the germline ends. Germline V CDR1 and CDR2: SNHLY, FYNNEI. DNA for the CDR3: TGTGCCAGCAGTGCAAATCCCAAGTACGAGCAGTACTTC. It translates to CASSANPKYEQYF.

This rearrangement joins TRBV29-1 to TRBJ2-1; no clear D gene. V gave up 7 bases and J gave up 0 bases, with 4 bases separating them. CDR1 and CDR2 from the germline V gene are SQVTM and ANQGSEA. CDR3 size: 11 residues. CDR3 in DNA: TGCAGCGGGTTCTCCTACAATGAGCAGTTCTTC. Translation: CSGFSYNEQFF.

This chain uses TRBV4-1 with TRBJ1-1; a weak D match, TRBD1 (5 bases). Trimming shortened V by 2 bases and J by 2 bases, and 15 bases separated the two germline ends. This CDR3 has 16 residues. The germline gives CDR1 MGHRA, CDR2 YSYEKL. This CDR3 is CASSQLLGGVNTEAFF. As DNA, the CDR3 is TGCGCCAGCAGCCAACTCTTGGGGGGGGTAAACACTGAAGCTTTCTTT.

The chain has TRBV10-3 and TRBJ1-1, with 7 bases matching TRBD1. CDR1 and CDR2 (germline): ENHRY, SYGVKD. After removal of 8 bases from V and 5 bases from J, the junction contained 8 bases not matched to a gene. This CDR3 has 13 residues. The CDR3 is CAIGGSGGTEAFF. As DNA, the CDR3 is TGTGCCATCGGAGGATCAGGGGGTACTGAAGCTTTCTTT.

The rearrangement links TRBV28 to TRBJ2-1, with 9 nucleotides matching TRBD2. CDR1 is MDHEN, CDR2 SYDVKM, per germline. This CDR3 is 17 amino acids long. V trimming: 5 bases; J trimming: 0 bases; junction bases outside the gene matches: 8. CDR3 protein: CASSGISGSHSYNEQFF. In DNA, the CDR3 is TGTGCCAGCAGTGGAATTAGCGGGAGCCACTCCTACAATGAGCAGTTCTTC.

V gene TRBV13 combines with J gene TRBJ1-1; D is possibly TRBD1 (6 bases). CDR1 is PRHDT, CDR2 FYEKMQ, per germline (reference sequence). Trimming pared 5 bases from V and 0 bases from J, leaving 10 bases between. This CDR3 has 14 amino acids. The CDR3 sequence is CASSNGQLNTEAFF. Here the CDR3 DNA reads TGTGCCAGCAGCAACGGACAGCTGAACACTGAAGCTTTCTTT. The full variable domain, in which reference TRBV13 and TRBJ1-1 provide the parts outside the CDR3, is AAGVIQSPRHLIKEKRETATLKCYPIPRHDTVYWYQQGPGQDPQFLISFYEKMQSDKGSIPDRFSAQQFSDYHSELNMSSLELGDSALYFCASSNGQLNTEAFFGQGTRLTVV.

The chain employs TRBV5-1 and TRBJ2-1; 9 nucleotides align to TRBD2. The germline gives CDR1 SGHRS, CDR2 YFSETQ. The CDR3 is made up of 15 amino acids. The V segment lost 4 bases and the J segment 6 bases; nucleotides outside the gene matches: 8. The CDR3 bases are TGCGCCAGCAGCCTAGCGGGACTAGTTGGCAATGAGCAGTTCTTC. Protein product: CASSLAGLVGNEQFF.

The chain couples TRBV12-5 to TRBJ1-3; the D gene is possibly TRBD1 (5 bases). The CDR3 extends over 14 amino acids. The germline CDR1 and CDR2 sequences are LGHNT and FRNRAP. V lost 6 bases and J 2 bases, leaving 11 bases between the germline ends. The CDR3 coding sequence is TGTGCTAGTGGCCGGGACGGCACTGGAAACACCATATATTTT. Protein sequence: CASGRDGTGNTIYF.